The 21 T cell receptor beta chains below come from one sample, sequenced in a study of shared clonotypes between healthy human individuals. This table comes from immunoSEQ multiplex PCR, and its TCRdb copy is limited to in-frame clones, with some not included. The profile shows approximately 460,000 clones, 70% to 80% of them singletons. Sample: PBMCs. These receptor sequences come from a woman between 40 and 55 years old in good health. Some clones in this sample may be carry-over from other donors' samples.

The rearrangement joins TRBV18 to TRBJ1-4; TRBD1 matches 7 bases. Germline V gives CDR1 KGHSH, CDR2 LQKENI. With V trimmed by 0 bases and J by 3 bases, 4 bases remained unmatched. CDR3 length: 16 amino acids. The CDR3 loop reads CASSPPGTVSNEKLFF. The CDR3 DNA is TGTGCCAGCTCACCACCGGGGACAGTTTCTAATGAAAAACTGTTTTTT.

There are a few counts of this clone. The chain combines TRBV9 with TRBJ2-5, with D perhaps matching TRBD1 (5 bases). The length of the CDR3 is 16 residues. CDR1 and CDR2 (germline): SGDLS, YYNGEE. Trimming stripped 0 bases from V and 5 bases from J, with 17 bases between. In nucleotides, the CDR3 is TGTGCCAGCAGCGTAGGGTCAGGGTCCGCGCTTGAGACCCAGTACTTC. Translating it yields CASSVGSGSALETQYF.

V usage is TRBV5-4 and J usage is TRBJ2-3; perhaps TRBD1 as D (5 bases). From germline, CDR1 is SGHNT and CDR2 YYREEE (reference sequence). The CDR3 has 16 amino acids. V was shortened by 6 bases and J by 0 bases, with 17 bases between the two germline ends. The CDR3 DNA follows: TGTGCCAGCACCAACCCTCGACAGACTAGCACAGATACGCAGTATTTT. Translated: CASTNPRQTSTDTQYF.

The gene calls are TRBV6-6 and TRBJ2-7; D not certain. CDR3 length equals 15 residues. Trimming left V 2 bases short and J 7 bases short, with 18 bases between. Germline V CDR1 and CDR2: MNHNY, SVGAGI (reference sequence). CDR3 DNA sequence: TGTGCCAGCAGTTACGGGCAGGACGCACGATGGGAGCAGTACTTC. Translation gives CASSYGQDARWEQYF.

The chain joins TRBV7-2 to TRBJ1-2; D not certain. The germline V and J ends were trimmed by 2 bases and 6 bases, with 16 bases remaining between them. The CDR3 contains 15 residues. Germline values: CDR1 SGHTA, CDR2 FQGNSA. The CDR3, as DNA: TGTGCCAGCAGCTTATCCCCAAAGGGCAGAGATGGCTACACCTTC. Translation: CASSLSPKGRDGYTF.

The chain carries TRBV4-3 and TRBJ2-5; 12 bases align to TRBD1. The DNA matches TRBJ2-7 better at its end, which makes the J call doubtful. The CDR3 extends over 15 amino acids. The germline V gene has CDR1 LGHNA and CDR2 YSLEER. The CDR3 protein is CASSQAGQGAYEQYF. The CDR3 coding sequence is TGCGCCAGCAGCCAAGCGGGACAGGGGGCATACGAGCAGTACTTC.

The chain is built from TRBV7-2 and TRBJ2-5; D gene ambiguous. In germline, CDR1 is SGHTA, CDR2 FQGNSA. V lost 3 bases to trimming and J lost 2 bases, with 7 bases between them. The CDR3 sequence is 13 residues long. The CDR3 nucleotides read TGTGCCAGCAGCTTTTGGAATCAAGAGACCCAGTACTTC. It is translated as CASSFWNQETQYF.

With regard to this clone: A much larger clonotype is one base distant, so this may be a read error. V is TRBV27 and J is TRBJ2-2, with 7 bases lining up with TRBD1. The CDR3 length is 14 residues. From germline, CDR1 is MNHEY and CDR2 SMNVEV (reference sequence). V lost 6 bases and J lost 1; bases outside the gene matches: 2. The CDR3 bases are TGTGCCAGCAGCTGGGACAGGAACACCGGGGAGCTGTTTTTT. Its protein product is CASSWDRNTGELFF.

V and J are TRBV28 and TRBJ2-1, with 8 bases that match TRBD2. Germline V lookup: CDR1 MDHEN, CDR2 SYDVKM. The V segment lost 7 bases and the J segment 1 base; nucleotides outside the gene matches: 3. The CDR3 extends over 14 amino acids. The CDR3 region has the DNA TGTGCCAGCACCGGGAGGGGTTCCTACAATGAGCAGTTCTTC. Protein product: CASTGRGSYNEQFF.

This clone was detected a few times. The chain has TRBV18 and TRBJ2-5; D gene unclear. CDR3 length equals 13 residues. V was clipped by 4 bases and J by 5 bases, with 11 bases between them. Germline V gene data show CDR1 as KGHSH and CDR2 as LQKENI. CDR3 region: CASSRQELETQYF. DNA for the CDR3: TGTGCCAGCTCACGTCAGGAGTTGGAGACCCAGTACTTC.

In this sample, this clone turned up once. With a much larger clone just one base away, this may be a read error. This chain joins TRBV30 and TRBJ1-2; weak D call: TRBD1 (5 bases). V lost 3 bases and J lost 8, with 13 bases in between. From germline, CDR1 is GTSNPN and CDR2 SVGIG (reference sequence). CDR3 length: 12 residues. The CDR3 protein is CAWSGGSGGYTF. The CDR3 DNA follows: TGTGCCTGGAGCGGGGGGTCGGGCGGCTACACCTTC.

Turning to this clone: A read error may be the cause here, since a much bigger clone is one base away. The sample has other DNA sequences that encode this CDR3 too. The chain has TRBV5-1 and TRBJ2-5; the match to TRBD1 covers 7 bases. The V gene end was trimmed by 4 bases and the J gene end by 5 bases; junction bases not matched to a gene: 5. CDR3 length: 13 residues. Germline CDR1 SGHRS, CDR2 YFSETQ. The CDR3 DNA sequence: TGCGCCAGCAGCGAAGGGGGCCCTGAGACCCAGTACTTC. It is translated as CASSEGGPETQYF.

This clone showed up just a few times. The J gene is TRBJ1-3, the V gene TRBV11-2, with no clear D. Germline V gives CDR1 SGHAT, CDR2 FQNNGV. The ends were cut back, 2 bases at V and 0 bases at J, with 8 bases in the middle. The CDR3 totals 15 residues. CDR3 bases: TGTGCCAGCAGCTTATCGGTTAACTCTGGAAACACCATATATTTT. It codes for CASSLSVNSGNTIYF.

The chain employs TRBV30 and TRBJ2-2, with D tentatively TRBD1 (5 bases). Germline values: CDR1 GTSNPN, CDR2 SVGIG (reference sequence). Trimming removed 2 bases at V and 7 bases at J, with 11 bases between. CDR3 size: 13 residues. The CDR3 loop is CAWSTQGDGELFF. The CDR3 coding sequence is TGTGCCTGGAGTACCCAGGGTGACGGGGAGCTGTTTTTT.

V is TRBV5-6 and J is TRBJ2-7, with TRBD1 identical over 8 bases. This CDR3 spans 14 amino acids. Germline V lookup: CDR1 SGHDT, CDR2 YYEEEE. V lost 4 bases and J lost 3; bases outside the gene matches: 6. CDR3 sequence: CASSPGTGLYEQYF. CDR3 DNA: TGTGCCAGCAGCCCCGGGACAGGACTCTACGAGCAGTACTTC. Based on the CDR3 plus reference TRBV5-6 and TRBJ2-7, the full variable domain is DAGVTQSPTHLIKTRGQQVTLRCSPKSGHDTVSWYQQALGQGPQFIFQYYEEEERQRGNFPDRFSGHQFPNYSSELNVNALLLGDSALYLCASSPGTGLYEQYFGPGTRLTVT.

The chain's CDR3 is CASSQGLGSYEQYF. CDR3 DNA sequence: TGCGCCAGCAGCCAAGGGCTGGGATCCTACGAGCAGTACTTC. V usage is TRBV4-3 and J usage is TRBJ2-7, with D unclear. V dropped 1 base and J dropped 1 base, with 8 bases sitting between them. The CDR3 runs 14 residues. The germline V gene has CDR1 LGHNA and CDR2 YSLEER.

The genes are TRBV7-2 and TRBJ2-1; 7 bases line up with TRBD2. The CDR3 is 15 amino acids. Trimming cost V 4 bases and J 0 bases; bases outside gene matches: 3. CDR1 SGHTA and CDR2 FQGNSA come from the germline V gene. The CDR3 loop reads CASSSSGRSYNEQFF. The CDR3 bases are TGTGCCAGCAGCTCTAGCGGCCGCTCCTACAATGAGCAGTTCTTC.

About this clone itself: Just one base apart from a much larger clone, this may be a read error. Other DNA sequences in the same sample also yield this CDR3. V usage is TRBV30 and J usage is TRBJ2-3; D unresolved. The CDR3 has 11 residues. CDR1 GTSNPN and CDR2 SVGIG come from the germline V gene (reference sequence). The CDR3 bases are TGTGCCTGTTCCCTAAGCCACACGCAGTACTTT. This translates into CACSLSHTQYF. Variable domain in full (rest from reference TRBV30 and TRBJ2-3): SQTIHQWPATLVQPVGSPLSLECTVEGTSNPNLYWYRQAAGRGLQLLFYSVGIGQISSEVPQNLSASRPQDRQFILSSKKLLLSDSGFYLCACSLSHTQYFGPGTRLTVL.

In nucleotides, the CDR3 is TGTGCCAGCAGTTTTGGTTTGCCCCAGCATTTT. This translates into CASSFGLPQHF. This chain uses TRBV28 with TRBJ1-5; D is ambiguous. V lost 3 bases and J 9 bases, leaving 6 bases between the germline ends. The CDR3 sequence is 11 residues long. Germline V gives CDR1 MDHEN, CDR2 SYDVKM.

The chain employs TRBV9 and TRBJ1-1, with no clear D. Germline loops: CDR1 SGDLS, CDR2 YYNGEE. Deletions cut 0 bases from V and 1 base from J, with 10 bases between. The CDR3 consists of 15 residues. CDR3 in amino acids: CASSVGQGRNTEAFF. In DNA form, the CDR3 reads TGTGCCAGCAGCGTAGGTCAAGGGAGGAACACTGAAGCTTTCTTT.

A single count supports this clone. The chain recombines TRBV2 with TRBJ1-1, with unresolved D. There are 15 residues in the CDR3. Germline-derived CDR1 and CDR2 are SNHLY and FYNNEI. V lost 3 bases, J lost 0 bases, and 11 bases lay in between. Written as DNA, the CDR3 is TGTGCCAGCAGTGAGAGGAGTCAGATGAACACTGAAGCTTTCTTT. Translation gives CASSERSQMNTEAFF. Filled out from reference TRBV2 and TRBJ1-1, the complete variable domain reads EPEVTQTPSHQVTQMGQEVILRCVPISNHLYFYWYRQILGQKVEFLVSFYNNEISEKSEIFDDQFSVERPDGSNFTLKIRSTKLEDSAMYFCASSERSQMNTEAFFGQGTRLTVV.